This T cell receptor (beta chain) stems from a study of control samples from healthy donors and cancer patients. TCRdb's copy holds only in-frame clones and misses some; the assay was immunoSEQ multiplex PCR. The data contain tens of thousands of clones, roughly 90% of them singletons. The CDR3 is 14 residues long. Germline V gene data show CDR1 as SNHLY and CDR2 as FYNNEI. V shed 5 bases and J shed 4 bases, with 12 bases lying between them. The chain couples TRBV2 to TRBJ1-5; TRBD1 might be the D (6 bases). Sequencing was done on a sample of PBMCs. The TCR comes from a man aged 40-49 years with colorectal cancer. In DNA, the CDR3 is TGTGCCAGCAGTATCCGACAGGTTAATCAGCCCCAGCATTTT. Protein product: CASSIRQVNQPQHF.